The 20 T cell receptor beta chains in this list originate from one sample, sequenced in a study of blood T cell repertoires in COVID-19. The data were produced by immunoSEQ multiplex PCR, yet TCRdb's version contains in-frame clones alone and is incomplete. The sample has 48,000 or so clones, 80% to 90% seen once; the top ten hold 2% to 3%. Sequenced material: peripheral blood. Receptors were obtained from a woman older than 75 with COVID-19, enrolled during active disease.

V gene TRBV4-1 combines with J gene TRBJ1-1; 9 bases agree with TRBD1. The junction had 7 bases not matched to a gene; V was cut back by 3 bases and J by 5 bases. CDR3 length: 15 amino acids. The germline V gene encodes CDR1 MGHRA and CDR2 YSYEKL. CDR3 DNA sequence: TGCGCCAGCAGCCAGGGGGGACAGGGTCGGACTGAAGCTTTCTTT. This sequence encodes CASSQGGQGRTEAFF.

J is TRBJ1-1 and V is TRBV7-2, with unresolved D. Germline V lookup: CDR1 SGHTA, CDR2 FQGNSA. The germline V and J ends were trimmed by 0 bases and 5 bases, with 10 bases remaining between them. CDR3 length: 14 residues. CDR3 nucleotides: TGTGCCAGCAGCTTAGCCGGACTAGGGACTGAAGCTTTCTTT. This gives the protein CASSLAGLGTEAFF.

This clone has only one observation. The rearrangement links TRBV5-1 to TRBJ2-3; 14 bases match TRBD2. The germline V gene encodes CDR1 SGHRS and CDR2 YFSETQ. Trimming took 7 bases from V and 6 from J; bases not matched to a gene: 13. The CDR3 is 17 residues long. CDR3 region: CASRPRTSGGPRDTQYF. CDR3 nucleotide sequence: TGCGCCAGCCGCCCCCGGACTAGCGGGGGGCCGCGGGATACGCAGTATTTT.

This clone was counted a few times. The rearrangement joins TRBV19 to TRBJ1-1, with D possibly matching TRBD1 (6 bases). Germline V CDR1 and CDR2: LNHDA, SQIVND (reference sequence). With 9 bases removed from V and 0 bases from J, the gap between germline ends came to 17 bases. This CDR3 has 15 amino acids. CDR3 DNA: TGTGCCAGCCAGCCCCGGGACAAGCTGAACACTGAAGCTTTCTTT. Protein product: CASQPRDKLNTEAFF. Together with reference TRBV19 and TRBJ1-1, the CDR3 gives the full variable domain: DGGITQSPKYLFRKEGQNVTLSCEQNLNHDAMYWYRQDPGQGLRLIYYSQIVNDFQKGDIAEGYSVSREKKESFPLTVTSAQKNPTAFYLCASQPRDKLNTEAFFGQGTRLTVV.

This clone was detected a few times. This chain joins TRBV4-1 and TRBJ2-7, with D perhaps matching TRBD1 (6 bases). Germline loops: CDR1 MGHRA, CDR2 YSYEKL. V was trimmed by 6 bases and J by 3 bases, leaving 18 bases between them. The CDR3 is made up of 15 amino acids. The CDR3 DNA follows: TGCGCCAGCAGTGAAGAATGGGGGCAGTACTACGAGCAGTACTTC. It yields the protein CASSEEWGQYYEQYF.

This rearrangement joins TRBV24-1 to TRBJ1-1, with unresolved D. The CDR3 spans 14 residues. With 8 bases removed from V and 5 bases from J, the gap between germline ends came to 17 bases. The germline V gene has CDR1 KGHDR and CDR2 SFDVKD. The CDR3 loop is CATKRTPGGTEAFF. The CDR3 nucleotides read TGTGCCACCAAAAGGACCCCCGGAGGGACTGAAGCTTTCTTT.

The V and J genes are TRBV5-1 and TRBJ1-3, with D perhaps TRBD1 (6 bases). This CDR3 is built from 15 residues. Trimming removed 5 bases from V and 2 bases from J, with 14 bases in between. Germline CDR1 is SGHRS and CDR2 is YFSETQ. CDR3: CASSFGGATGNTIYF. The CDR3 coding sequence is TGCGCCAGCAGTTTCGGGGGGGCGACTGGAAACACCATATATTTT.

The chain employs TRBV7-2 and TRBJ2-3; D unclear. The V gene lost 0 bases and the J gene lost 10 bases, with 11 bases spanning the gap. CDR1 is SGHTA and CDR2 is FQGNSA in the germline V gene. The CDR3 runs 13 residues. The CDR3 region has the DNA TGTGCCAGCAGCTTAGCGGGCCCTCCGGCGCAGTATTTT. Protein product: CASSLAGPPAQYF.

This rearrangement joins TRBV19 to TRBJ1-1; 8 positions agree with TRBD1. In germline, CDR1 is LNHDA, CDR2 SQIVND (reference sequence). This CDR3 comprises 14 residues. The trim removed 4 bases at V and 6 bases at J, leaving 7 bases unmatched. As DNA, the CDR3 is TGTGCCAGTAGTACCGACAGGGGTCGCGCTGAAGCTTTCTTT. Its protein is CASSTDRGRAEAFF.

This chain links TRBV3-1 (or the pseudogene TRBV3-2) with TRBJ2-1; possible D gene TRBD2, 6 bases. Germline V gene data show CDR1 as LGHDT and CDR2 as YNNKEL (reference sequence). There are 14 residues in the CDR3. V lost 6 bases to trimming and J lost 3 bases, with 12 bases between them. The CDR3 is CASRGSGRYNEQFF. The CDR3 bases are TGTGCCAGCAGGGGTAGCGGCCGCTACAATGAGCAGTTCTTC.

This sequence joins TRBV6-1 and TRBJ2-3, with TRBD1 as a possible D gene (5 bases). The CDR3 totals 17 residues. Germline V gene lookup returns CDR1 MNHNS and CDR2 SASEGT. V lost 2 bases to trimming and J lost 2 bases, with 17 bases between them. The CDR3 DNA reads TGTGCCAGCAGTGAAACTTCAGGGCCGGTATACACAGATACGCAGTATTTT. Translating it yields CASSETSGPVYTDTQYF.

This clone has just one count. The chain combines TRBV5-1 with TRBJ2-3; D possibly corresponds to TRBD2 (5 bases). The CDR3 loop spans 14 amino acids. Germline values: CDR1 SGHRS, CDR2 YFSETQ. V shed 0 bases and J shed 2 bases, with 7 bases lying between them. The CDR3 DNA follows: TGCGCCAGCAGCTTGGGACTATCCACAGATACGCAGTATTTT. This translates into CASSLGLSTDTQYF.

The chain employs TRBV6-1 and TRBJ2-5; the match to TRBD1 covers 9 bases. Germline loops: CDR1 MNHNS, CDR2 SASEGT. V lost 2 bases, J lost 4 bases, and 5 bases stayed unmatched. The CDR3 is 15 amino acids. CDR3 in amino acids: CASSETPTGGETQYF. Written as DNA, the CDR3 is TGTGCCAGCAGTGAAACCCCGACAGGGGGAGAGACCCAGTACTTC.

The CDR3, as DNA: TGTGCCAGCAGTTTGAATGCACTGGGAAACACCATATATTTT. It codes for CASSLNALGNTIYF. The J gene is TRBJ1-3, the V gene TRBV27; D gene unclear. CDR1 and CDR2 from the germline V gene are MNHEY and SMNVEV (reference sequence). CDR3 length: 14 amino acids. V shed 3 bases and J shed 4 bases, with 10 bases lying between them.

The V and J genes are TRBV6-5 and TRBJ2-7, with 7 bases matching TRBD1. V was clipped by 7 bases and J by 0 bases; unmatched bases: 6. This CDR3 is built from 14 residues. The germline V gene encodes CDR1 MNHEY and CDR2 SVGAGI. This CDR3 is CASTRTGISYEQYF. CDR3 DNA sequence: TGTGCCAGCACCCGGACAGGAATCTCCTACGAGCAGTACTTC.

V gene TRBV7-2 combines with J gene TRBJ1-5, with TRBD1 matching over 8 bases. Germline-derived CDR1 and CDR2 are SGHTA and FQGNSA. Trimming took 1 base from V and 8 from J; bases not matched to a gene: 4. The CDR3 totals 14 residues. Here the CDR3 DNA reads TGTGCCAGCAGCTTAGTGCAGGGGGCAAAGCCCCAGCATTTT. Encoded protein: CASSLVQGAKPQHF.

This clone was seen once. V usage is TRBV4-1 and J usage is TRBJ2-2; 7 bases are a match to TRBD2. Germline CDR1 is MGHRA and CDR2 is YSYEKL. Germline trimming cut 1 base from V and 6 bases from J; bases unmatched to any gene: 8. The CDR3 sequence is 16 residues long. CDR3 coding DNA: TGCGCCAGCAGCCAAGTGGTAATAGGGAGGGCCGGGGAGCTGTTTTTT. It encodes CASSQVVIGRAGELFF.

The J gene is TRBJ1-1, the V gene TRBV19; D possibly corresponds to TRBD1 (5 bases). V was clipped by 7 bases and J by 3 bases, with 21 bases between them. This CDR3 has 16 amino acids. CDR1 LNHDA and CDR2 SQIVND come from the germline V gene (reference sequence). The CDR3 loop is CASNYRSSGGDTEAFF. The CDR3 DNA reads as TGTGCCAGTAACTATAGGTCAAGTGGGGGGGACACTGAAGCTTTCTTT.

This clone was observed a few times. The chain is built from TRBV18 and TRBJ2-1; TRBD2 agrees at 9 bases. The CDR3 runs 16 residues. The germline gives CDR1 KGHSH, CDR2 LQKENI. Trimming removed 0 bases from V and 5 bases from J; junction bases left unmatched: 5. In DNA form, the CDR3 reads TGTGCCAGCTCACCACCGCGCGGGAGGGCTGACAATGAGCAGTTCTTC. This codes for CASSPPRGRADNEQFF.

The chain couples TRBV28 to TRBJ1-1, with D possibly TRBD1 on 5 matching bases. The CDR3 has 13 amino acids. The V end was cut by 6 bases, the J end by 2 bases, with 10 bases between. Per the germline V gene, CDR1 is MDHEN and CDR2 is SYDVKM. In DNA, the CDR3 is TGTGCCAGCAGAATCGACAGAAACACTGAAGCTTTCTTT. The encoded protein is CASRIDRNTEAFF.